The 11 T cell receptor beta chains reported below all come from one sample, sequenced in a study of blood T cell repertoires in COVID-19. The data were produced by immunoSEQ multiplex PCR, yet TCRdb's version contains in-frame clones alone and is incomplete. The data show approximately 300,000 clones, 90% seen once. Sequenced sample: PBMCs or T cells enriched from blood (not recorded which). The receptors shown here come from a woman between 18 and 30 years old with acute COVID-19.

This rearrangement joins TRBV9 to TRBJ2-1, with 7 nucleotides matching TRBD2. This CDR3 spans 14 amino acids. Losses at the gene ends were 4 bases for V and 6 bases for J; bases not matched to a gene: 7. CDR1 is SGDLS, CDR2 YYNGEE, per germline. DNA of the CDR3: TGTGCCAGCAGCTCCCGGAGGGAGGGCAATGAGCAGTTCTTC. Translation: CASSSRREGNEQFF.

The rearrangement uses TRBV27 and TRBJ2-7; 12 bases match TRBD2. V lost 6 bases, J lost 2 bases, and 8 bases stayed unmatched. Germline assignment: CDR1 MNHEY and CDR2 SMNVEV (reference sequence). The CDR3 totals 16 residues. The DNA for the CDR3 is TGTGCCAGCAGGGCAAATCTAGCGGGAGGGCCCTACGAGCAGTACTTC. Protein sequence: CASRANLAGGPYEQYF.

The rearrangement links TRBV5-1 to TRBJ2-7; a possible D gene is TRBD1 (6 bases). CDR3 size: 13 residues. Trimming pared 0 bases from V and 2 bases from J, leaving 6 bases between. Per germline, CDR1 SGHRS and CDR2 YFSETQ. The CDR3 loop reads CASSLDRAYEQYF. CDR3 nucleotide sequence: TGCGCCAGCAGCTTGGACAGGGCCTACGAGCAGTACTTC.

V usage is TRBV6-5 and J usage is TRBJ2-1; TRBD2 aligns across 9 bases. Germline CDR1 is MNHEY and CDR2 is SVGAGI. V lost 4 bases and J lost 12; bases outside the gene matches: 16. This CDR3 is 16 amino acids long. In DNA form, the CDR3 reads TGTGCCAGCAGTTCCTTACGGGTAGCGGGAGCTTCCGGGCAGTTCTTC. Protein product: CASSSLRVAGASGQFF.

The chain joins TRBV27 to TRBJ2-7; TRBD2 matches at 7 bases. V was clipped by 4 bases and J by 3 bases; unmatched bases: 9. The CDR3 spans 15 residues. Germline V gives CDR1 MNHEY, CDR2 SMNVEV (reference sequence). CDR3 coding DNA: TGTGCCAGCAGTTCCGACGGCGGGAGCTTCTACGAGCAGTACTTC. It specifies CASSSDGGSFYEQYF.

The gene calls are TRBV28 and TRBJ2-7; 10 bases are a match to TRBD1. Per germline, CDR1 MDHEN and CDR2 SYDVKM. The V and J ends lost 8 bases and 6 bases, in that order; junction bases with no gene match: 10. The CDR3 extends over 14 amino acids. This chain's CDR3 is CASCWGDRGGEQYF. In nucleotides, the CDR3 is TGTGCCAGCTGCTGGGGGGACAGGGGAGGCGAGCAGTACTTC.

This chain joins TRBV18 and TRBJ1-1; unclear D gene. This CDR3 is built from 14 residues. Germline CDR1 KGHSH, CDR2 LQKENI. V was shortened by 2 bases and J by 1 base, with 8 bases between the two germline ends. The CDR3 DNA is TGTGCCAGCTCACCAGAAGCGGCGAACACTGAAGCTTTCTTT. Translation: CASSPEAANTEAFF.

The CDR3, as DNA: TGTGCCAGCAGCCTAGCGGGAGGTGACGGGGAGCTGTTTTTT. This codes for CASSLAGGDGELFF. This chain joins TRBV7-3 and TRBJ2-2; TRBD2 agrees at 11 bases. This CDR3 is 14 amino acids long. The V segment lost 5 bases and the J segment 7 bases; nucleotides outside the gene matches: 3. Germline lookup yields CDR1 SGHTA and CDR2 FQGTGA.

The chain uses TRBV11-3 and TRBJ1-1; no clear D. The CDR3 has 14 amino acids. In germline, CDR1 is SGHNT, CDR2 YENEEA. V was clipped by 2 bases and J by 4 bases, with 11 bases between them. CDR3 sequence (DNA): TGTGCCAGCAGCTTAATCCGAGAGAGCACTGAAGCTTTCTTT. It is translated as CASSLIRESTEAFF.

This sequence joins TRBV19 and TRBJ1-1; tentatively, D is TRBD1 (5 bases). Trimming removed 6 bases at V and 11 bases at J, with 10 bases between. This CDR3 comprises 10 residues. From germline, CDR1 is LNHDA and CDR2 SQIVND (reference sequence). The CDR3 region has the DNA TGTGCCAGTAGCGCAGGGAGGGCTTTCTTT. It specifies CASSAGRAFF.

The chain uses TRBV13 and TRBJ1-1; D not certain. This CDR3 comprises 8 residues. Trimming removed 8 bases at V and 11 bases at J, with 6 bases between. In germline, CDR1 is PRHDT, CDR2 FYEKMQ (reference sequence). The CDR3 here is CASPRAFF. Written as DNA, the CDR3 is TGTGCCAGCCCGCGGGCTTTCTTT. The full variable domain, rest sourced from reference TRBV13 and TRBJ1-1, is AAGVIQSPRHLIKEKRETATLKCYPIPRHDTVYWYQQGPGQDPQFLISFYEKMQSDKGSIPDRFSAQQFSDYHSELNMSSLELGDSALYFCASPRAFFGQGTRLTVV.